A single T cell receptor (beta chain) is shown here with its context. Its matching antigen is unknown. CDR1 SGHTA and CDR2 FQGNSA come from the germline V gene. The CDR3 spans 14 residues. V was clipped by 2 bases and J by 2 bases; unmatched bases: 3. The data are from a study of cytomegalovirus exposure and HLA in healthy donors. General observations from the study: Most TCRs appeared rarely, but some public TCRs recurred in many donors. The listing of 150 to 200 TCR beta chains classed them as cytomegalovirus-associated.

This table comes from immunoSEQ multiplex PCR, and its TCRdb copy is limited to in-frame clones, with some not included. The profile covers about 310,000 clones, with 70% to 90% appearing a single time and roughly 0.96% taken by the ten largest. This clonotype originated in a man aged 30 to 45 in good health and CMV-seronegative. The rearrangement uses TRBV7-2 and TRBJ2-7, with 7 bases that match TRBD1. The specimen sequenced was PBMCs. The CDR3 coding sequence is TGTGCCAGCAGCTTAAGGCAGGGGGCCTACGAGCAGTACTTC. Translated, it gives CASSLRQGAYEQYF. Filled out from reference TRBV7-2 and TRBJ2-7, the complete variable domain reads GAGVSQSPSNKVTEKGKDVELRCDPISGHTALYWYRQSLGQGLEFLIYFQGNSAPDKSGLPSDRFSAERTGGSVSTLTIQRTQQEDSAVYLCASSLRQGAYEQYFGPGTRLTVT.